One and the same sample provided the 29 T cell receptor beta chains below, sequenced in a study of blood T cell repertoires in COVID-19. Here immunoSEQ multiplex PCR was the method, and the copy in TCRdb shows in-frame clones only, minus some. The sample carries about 140,000 clones, almost 80% recorded once. Input material: PBMCs or T cells enriched from blood (not recorded which). Every receptor here comes from a woman aged 45-60 years who had recovered from COVID-19.

The chain is built from TRBV9 and TRBJ1-1; D remains ambiguous. Germline V gene sequence: CDR1 SGDLS, CDR2 YYNGEE. The CDR3 runs 13 residues. V was cut by 5 bases and J by 5 bases, with 13 bases left in between. CDR3 DNA: TGTGCCAGCAGTGAGTACGGGGAAACTGAAGCTTTCTTT. Translated, it gives CASSEYGETEAFF.

The chain recombines TRBV7-9 with TRBJ1-3; no clear D. The CDR3 length is 15 residues. The germline CDR1 and CDR2 sequences are SEHNR and FQNEAQ (reference sequence). Trimming pared 5 bases from V and 0 bases from J, leaving 11 bases between. CDR3 region: CASSTEGNSGNTIYF. The CDR3 bases are TGTGCCAGCAGCACAGAGGGTAACTCTGGAAACACCATATATTTT. Full variable domain (remainder filled in from reference TRBV7-9 and TRBJ1-3): DTGVSQNPRHKITKRGQNVTFRCDPISEHNRLYWYRQTLGQGPEFLTYFQNEAQLEKSRLLSDRFSAERPKGSFSTLEIQRTEQGDSAMYLCASSTEGNSGNTIYFGEGSWLTVV.

The chain uses TRBV5-8 and TRBJ2-5; TRBD1 agrees at 8 bases. Unmatched junction bases numbered 7, after V lost 2 bases and J lost 1 base. The CDR3 runs to 16 residues. Germline values: CDR1 SGHTS, CDR2 YDEGEE. CDR3 loop: CASSFGTGSLQETQYF. The CDR3, as DNA: TGTGCCAGCAGCTTCGGGACAGGATCCCTCCAAGAGACCCAGTACTTC. Using reference TRBV5-8 and TRBJ2-5 for the parts outside the CDR3, the full variable domain is EAGVTQSPTHLIKTRGQQATLRCSPISGHTSVYWYQQALGLGLQFLLWYDEGEERNRGNFPPRFSGRQFPNYSSELNVNALELEDSALYLCASSFGTGSLQETQYFGPGTRLLVL.

This chain links TRBV3-1 (or the pseudogene TRBV3-2) with TRBJ2-7; D perhaps matches TRBD2 (5 bases). CDR1 is LGHDT, CDR2 YNNKEL, per germline (reference sequence). Deletions cut 2 bases from V and 0 bases from J, with 14 bases between. The CDR3 has 16 residues. For the CDR3, the DNA is TGTGCCAGCAGCCAAAGTGGCGGGTTAAGCTCCTACGAGCAGTACTTC. Protein sequence: CASSQSGGLSSYEQYF.

The chain links TRBV7-9 to TRBJ2-5; a weak D match, TRBD1 (6 bases). CDR3 length equals 15 residues. Trimming took off 5 bases at V and 5 bases at J, with 18 bases between the two ends. Per germline, CDR1 SEHNR and CDR2 FQNEAQ (reference sequence). CDR3 amino acids: CASSTTLGGVETQYF. CDR3 in DNA: TGTGCCAGCAGCACCACCTTAGGGGGAGTCGAGACCCAGTACTTC.

V usage is TRBV4-1 and J usage is TRBJ1-2, with 10 nucleotides matching TRBD1. Per the germline V gene, CDR1 is MGHRA and CDR2 is YSYEKL. This CDR3 comprises 17 residues. Trimming cost V 1 base and J 6 bases; bases outside gene matches: 11. CDR3 residues: CASSQVFFRDRGDGYTF. CDR3 nucleotide sequence: TGCGCCAGCAGCCAAGTGTTTTTCAGGGACAGGGGTGATGGCTACACCTTC.

The V and J genes are TRBV7-9 and TRBJ1-1; D unresolved. V lost 2 bases and J 2 bases, leaving 3 bases between the germline ends. The CDR3 has 12 amino acids. Germline V CDR1 and CDR2: SEHNR, FQNEAQ (reference sequence). The CDR3 here is CASSLLNTEAFF. CDR3 nucleotides: TGTGCCAGCAGCTTATTAAACACTGAAGCTTTCTTT.

The V and J genes are TRBV5-1 and TRBJ2-2; 12 bases match TRBD2. This CDR3 region has 16 residues. Trimming at V came to 2 bases and at J to 4 bases, leaving 3 bases not matched to a gene. The germline V gene has CDR1 SGHRS and CDR2 YFSETQ. This CDR3 reads CASSLPGLAGTGELFF. CDR3 sequence (DNA): TGCGCCAGCAGCTTACCGGGACTAGCGGGCACCGGGGAGCTGTTTTTT.

V gene TRBV11-2 combines with J gene TRBJ1-4, with 9 bases that match TRBD1. The V gene end was trimmed by 1 base and the J gene end by 9 bases; junction bases not matched to a gene: 6. There are 15 residues in the CDR3. Germline V gene lookup returns CDR1 SGHAT and CDR2 FQNNGV. CDR3 amino acids: CASSLGTGEGKKLFF. As DNA, the CDR3 is TGTGCCAGCAGCTTAGGGACAGGGGAGGGCAAAAAACTGTTTTTT.

The V call is TRBV12-3 or TRBV12-4, the J call TRBJ2-4; tentative D call: TRBD1 (6 bases). The CDR3 loop spans 12 amino acids. Between the trimmed V and J ends, which lost 5 bases and 11 bases, there was a span of 13 bases. CDR3 protein: CASSGDICVQYF. CDR3 DNA: TGTGCCAGCAGTGGGGACATATGTGTTCAGTACTTC.

The chain joins TRBV19 to TRBJ2-1; TRBD2 aligns across 9 bases. This CDR3 contains 16 residues. V lost 10 bases to trimming and J lost 6 bases; unmatched junction nucleotides: 16. Germline assignment: CDR1 LNHDA and CDR2 SQIVND (reference sequence). CDR3 protein: CATKERAGGHGNEQFF. The CDR3 bases are TGTGCCACCAAAGAGAGAGCGGGAGGCCATGGCAATGAGCAGTTCTTC.

This clone was seen a few times. This chain uses TRBV11-2 with TRBJ2-1; the match to TRBD2 covers 8 bases. Germline CDR1 and CDR2: SGHAT and FQNNGV. The CDR3 sequence is 17 residues long. Germline trimming cut 0 bases from V and 7 bases from J; bases unmatched to any gene: 11. This CDR3 is CASSLELPFSGGNEQFF. CDR3 DNA sequence: TGTGCCAGCAGCTTAGAGCTCCCATTCAGCGGGGGTAATGAGCAGTTCTTC.

The J gene is TRBJ1-1, the V gene TRBV10-2, with D perhaps matching TRBD1 (5 bases). Looked up from germline, CDR1 is WSHSY and CDR2 is SAAADI. V lost 6 bases and J lost 1, with 9 bases in between. This CDR3 has 13 amino acids. Here the CDR3 reads CASSPGGNTEAFF. The CDR3 DNA reads TGCGCCAGCAGCCCCGGGGGGAACACTGAAGCTTTCTTT.

This clone has at least ten counts. J is TRBJ1-4 and V is TRBV3-1 (or the pseudogene TRBV3-2); 8 nucleotides line up with TRBD1. The germline CDR1 and CDR2 sequences are LGHDT and YNNKEL (reference sequence). V lost 2 bases to trimming and J lost 5 bases; unmatched junction nucleotides: 7. CDR3 length: 16 residues. The CDR3 DNA follows: TGTGCCAGCAGCCAATTCGGAACAGGGGGAAATGAAAAACTGTTTTTT. Residues: CASSQFGTGGNEKLFF.

This clone has more than one count but fewer than ten. The rearrangement uses TRBV3-1 (or the pseudogene TRBV3-2) and TRBJ1-3, with TRBD1 matching over 7 bases. In germline, CDR1 is LGHDT, CDR2 YNNKEL (reference sequence). The CDR3 loop spans 15 amino acids. V trimming: 4 bases; J trimming: 4 bases; junction bases outside the gene matches: 7. The CDR3 loop is CASSRDSGIGNTIYF. In DNA, the CDR3 is TGTGCCAGCAGCCGGGACAGTGGGATCGGAAACACCATATATTTT.

The chain joins TRBV7-9 to TRBJ1-2, with D perhaps TRBD1 (6 bases). The CDR3 has 11 residues. Per the germline V gene, CDR1 is SEHNR and CDR2 is FQNEAQ (reference sequence). Trimming removed 3 bases from V and 12 bases from J, with 11 bases in between. CDR3 bases: TGTGCCAGCAGCTTCTTGGGGGACAACACCTTC. The encoded protein is CASSFLGDNTF.

The chain employs TRBV11-3 and TRBJ2-2; D may be TRBD1 (5 bases). The CDR3 is made up of 17 amino acids. Germline-derived CDR1 and CDR2 are SGHNT and YENEEA. V lost 0 bases and J 4 bases, leaving 15 bases between the germline ends. CDR3 amino acids: CASSLEILGAPTGELFF. CDR3 DNA sequence: TGTGCCAGCAGCTTAGAGATTCTTGGGGCCCCCACCGGGGAGCTGTTTTTT.

This chain joins TRBV6-5 and TRBJ2-5; D uncertain. The CDR3 runs to 12 residues. CDR1 is MNHEY, CDR2 SVGAGI, per germline. V gave up 6 bases and J gave up 5 bases, with 10 bases separating them. The DNA for the CDR3 is TGTGCCAGCAGGTCGGTCGGGGAGACCCAGTACTTC. Its protein is CASRSVGETQYF.

J is TRBJ1-2 and V is TRBV4-2; the D is unclear. Germline assignment: CDR1 LGHNA and CDR2 YNFKEQ. V shed 0 bases and J shed 2 bases, with 10 bases lying between them. The CDR3 extends over 15 amino acids. CDR3 DNA sequence: TGTGCCAGCAGCCAAGAGGTGAACAGCAACTATGGCTACACCTTC. Its translation is CASSQEVNSNYGYTF.

This clone was counted a single time. The gene calls are TRBV27 and TRBJ1-5, with TRBD1 identical over 8 bases. CDR3 length: 14 residues. The V gene end was trimmed by 5 bases and the J gene end by 5 bases; junction bases not matched to a gene: 5. Germline CDR1 and CDR2: MNHEY and SMNVEV (reference sequence). The CDR3 sequence: CASSPAGGYQPQHF. For the CDR3, the DNA is TGTGCCAGCAGTCCTGCAGGGGGCTATCAGCCCCAGCATTTT.

V and J are TRBV28 and TRBJ2-3, with 7 bases matching TRBD1. The CDR3 covers 15 residues. From germline, CDR1 is MDHEN and CDR2 SYDVKM. The ends lost 7 bases at V and 0 bases at J; junction bases unmatched: 7. The CDR3 protein is CASILQGISTDTQYF. In DNA, the CDR3 is TGTGCCAGCATCTTACAGGGGATTAGCACAGATACGCAGTATTTT.

V usage is TRBV6-5 and J usage is TRBJ1-1; 7 bases map to TRBD1. In germline, CDR1 is MNHEY, CDR2 SVGAGI. This CDR3 is built from 14 residues. V lost 5 bases to trimming and J lost 0 bases; unmatched junction nucleotides: 3. For the CDR3, the DNA is TGTGCCAGCAGTAACAGGGGATTGAACACTGAAGCTTTCTTT. Translating gives CASSNRGLNTEAFF.

This chain joins TRBV19 and TRBJ1-5; TRBD1 is a possible D gene (5 bases). The germline gives CDR1 LNHDA, CDR2 SQIVND (reference sequence). The CDR3 totals 14 residues. Trimming took off 6 bases at V and 1 base at J, with 10 bases between the two ends. The CDR3 here is CASRRPGSNQPQHF. CDR3 coding DNA: TGTGCCAGTAGAAGGCCAGGGAGCAATCAGCCCCAGCATTTT.

The chain carries TRBV2 and TRBJ1-4, with 7 bases lining up with TRBD1. This CDR3 is built from 14 residues. V lost 11 bases to trimming and J lost 1 base; unmatched junction nucleotides: 7. Germline values: CDR1 SNHLY, CDR2 FYNNEI. The chain's CDR3 is CAGTRDRTNEKLFF. For the CDR3, the DNA is TGTGCCGGCACCCGGGACAGAACTAATGAAAAACTGTTTTTT.

V and J are TRBV5-1 and TRBJ1-1; the D gene is possibly TRBD1 (6 bases). The CDR3 contains 14 residues. Trimming left V 4 bases short and J 1 base short, with 11 bases between. The germline CDR1 and CDR2 sequences are SGHRS and YFSETQ. The CDR3 nucleotides are TGCGCCAGCAGCCTTGGGACACGGAACACTGAAGCTTTCTTT. It is translated as CASSLGTRNTEAFF.

The chain links TRBV6-6 to TRBJ2-5; no clear D gene. V lost 6 bases and J lost 5, with 13 bases in between. Germline assignment: CDR1 MNHNY and CDR2 SVGAGI (reference sequence). The CDR3 loop spans 13 amino acids. DNA of the CDR3: TGTGCCAGCAGACACCCGGTGGAGGAGACCCAGTACTTC. Its protein is CASRHPVEETQYF.

The chain links TRBV7-3 to TRBJ2-2, with TRBD2 matching over 15 bases. V dropped 8 bases and J dropped 7; count of bases not matched to a gene: 5. Germline CDR1 is SGHTA and CDR2 is FQGTGA. CDR3 length: 15 amino acids. This CDR3 reads CASSGTSGGRGELFF. The DNA for the CDR3 is TGTGCCAGCTCGGGGACTAGCGGGGGGCGCGGGGAGCTGTTTTTT.

The gene calls are TRBV3-1 (or the pseudogene TRBV3-2) and TRBJ2-4; D gene ambiguous. V lost 4 bases and J 0 bases, leaving 10 bases between the germline ends. The germline V gene encodes CDR1 LGHDT and CDR2 YNNKEL (reference sequence). This CDR3 spans 15 amino acids. CDR3 sequence reads: CASSPRWQAKNIQYF. CDR3 in DNA: TGTGCCAGCAGCCCCAGATGGCAAGCCAAAAACATTCAGTACTTC.

This clone has ten or more counts. The chain links TRBV30 to TRBJ2-3; 7 bases agree with TRBD1. The J segment lost 0 bases and the V segment lost 0 bases, leaving 3 bases of the junction unmatched. The CDR3 is 15 residues long. In germline, CDR1 is GTSNPN, CDR2 SVGIG (reference sequence). This CDR3 reads CAWSVGGRSTDTQYF. CDR3 nucleotide sequence: TGTGCCTGGAGTGTAGGGGGCCGGAGCACAGATACGCAGTATTTT.